The 32 T cell receptor beta chains below come from one sample, sequenced in a study of cytomegalovirus exposure and HLA in healthy donors. Researchers ran the PCR with 60 Vbeta and 13 Jbeta primers. The table came from immunoSEQ multiplex PCR; TCRdb's copy has only in-frame clones and leaves some out. This listing includes roughly 80,000 clones. Sequenced: PBMCs. The receptor set was obtained from a girl between 5 and 17 years old in good health and CMV-seropositive.

The rearrangement joins TRBV29-1 to TRBJ1-4, with D perhaps TRBD1 (6 bases). Germline loops: CDR1 SQVTM, CDR2 ANQGSEA. CDR3 length: 16 amino acids. V gave up 1 base and J gave up 6 bases, with 18 bases separating them. The CDR3 DNA is TGCAGCGTTGAAGGGCCATCTCGGGCAGGGGATGAAAAACTGTTTTTT. The encoded protein is CSVEGPSRAGDEKLFF.

CDR3 DNA sequence: TGTGCCAGCAGTTTATACCCGGGACAGGGGAATTCACCCCTCCACTTT. Amino acid sequence: CASSLYPGQGNSPLHF. The rearrangement joins TRBV6-5 to TRBJ1-6; 10 positions agree with TRBD1. CDR3 size: 16 residues. Germline V gene sequence: CDR1 MNHEY, CDR2 SVGAGI. The trim removed 4 bases at V and 7 bases at J, leaving 7 bases unmatched.

The chain joins TRBV29-1 to TRBJ1-5; TRBD1 aligns across 9 bases. The V gene's germline CDR1 is SQVTM and CDR2 ANQGSEA. The CDR3 runs to 14 residues. Germline trimming cut 5 bases from V and 6 bases from J; bases unmatched to any gene: 8. The CDR3 DNA reads as TGCAGCGTTTTAGTACAGGGACAGGGTCAGCCCCAGCATTTT. Residues: CSVLVQGQGQPQHF.

The V call is TRBV9, the J call TRBJ2-5; D perhaps matches TRBD2 (5 bases). V shed 0 bases and J shed 4 bases, with 7 bases lying between them. The CDR3 contains 13 residues. Germline CDR1 reads SGDLS; CDR2 reads YYNGEE. The CDR3 here is CASSVEGRETQYF. CDR3 nucleotide sequence: TGTGCCAGCAGCGTAGAAGGGAGAGAGACCCAGTACTTC. The full variable domain, in which reference TRBV9 and TRBJ2-5 provide the parts outside the CDR3, is DSGVTQTPKHLITATGQRVTLRCSPRSGDLSVYWYQQSLDQGLQFLIQYYNGEERAKGNILERFSAQQFPDLHSELNLSSLELGDSALYFCASSVEGRETQYFGPGTRLLVL.

The chain employs TRBV13 and TRBJ1-2; 7 positions match TRBD1. The CDR3 extends over 15 amino acids. J was trimmed by 7 bases and V by 5 bases; bases with no gene match: 13. CDR1 and CDR2 (germline): PRHDT, FYEKMQ (reference sequence). CDR3 loop: CASSRLRTGALGYTF. The CDR3 DNA reads as TGTGCCAGCAGCCGATTGAGAACAGGGGCCCTTGGCTACACCTTC.

The chain links TRBV2 to TRBJ2-5; 8 bases line up with TRBD1. This CDR3 spans 16 amino acids. Trimming at V came to 5 bases and at J to 4 bases, leaving 12 bases not matched to a gene. Germline-derived CDR1 and CDR2 are SNHLY and FYNNEI. The DNA of the CDR3 is TGTGCCAGCAGTTCCGGACAGGGAAGAGGCCGAGAGACCCAGTACTTC. Translating it yields CASSSGQGRGRETQYF.

V and J are TRBV19 and TRBJ1-2, with D possibly TRBD1 on 5 matching bases. The CDR3 covers 13 residues. CDR1 and CDR2 from the germline V gene are LNHDA and SQIVND (reference sequence). V lost 3 bases and J lost 2, with 7 bases in between. Here the CDR3 reads CASSIRQNYGYTF. The CDR3 DNA is TGTGCCAGTAGTATCCGACAGAACTATGGCTACACCTTC.

CDR3 nucleotides: TGCGCCAGCAGCCATACGACTGGGTACAATGAGCAGTTCTTC. Protein product: CASSHTTGYNEQFF. The gene calls are TRBV4-3 and TRBJ2-1; no reliable D call. The germline V and J ends were trimmed by 3 bases and 4 bases, with 10 bases remaining between them. This CDR3 region has 14 residues. Germline CDR1 is LGHNA and CDR2 is YSLEER.

CDR3 region: CASSPDRFYGYTF. Here the CDR3 DNA reads TGCGCCAGCAGTCCTGACAGGTTCTATGGCTACACCTTC. The chain uses TRBV4-1 and TRBJ1-2, with D possibly TRBD1 on 6 matching bases. This CDR3 has 13 residues. From germline, CDR1 is MGHRA and CDR2 YSYEKL. Trimming shortened V by 6 bases and J by 4 bases, and 12 bases separated the two germline ends.

The rearrangement uses TRBV5-6 and TRBJ1-5; maybe TRBD1 (6 bases). Germline V lookup: CDR1 SGHDT, CDR2 YYEEEE. The CDR3 totals 15 residues. Trimming cost V 3 bases and J 2 bases, with 12 bases left between them. CDR3 region: CASSYRQAGNQPQHF. CDR3 nucleotides: TGTGCCAGCAGCTACCGACAGGCCGGCAATCAGCCCCAGCATTTT.

The rearrangement links TRBV6-5 to TRBJ2-5; 8 bases are a match to TRBD1. Looked up from germline, CDR1 is MNHEY and CDR2 is SVGAGI. Trimming took 5 bases from V and 5 from J; bases not matched to a gene: 4. The length of the CDR3 is 13 residues. In nucleotides, the CDR3 is TGTGCCAGCAGTCGGTGGACAGGGGAGACCCAGTACTTC. This encodes CASSRWTGETQYF.

The genes are TRBV9 and TRBJ1-5; maybe TRBD1 (6 bases). Looked up from germline, CDR1 is SGDLS and CDR2 is YYNGEE. There are 13 residues in the CDR3. The V end was cut by 0 bases, the J end by 7 bases, with 8 bases between. The CDR3 DNA sequence: TGTGCCAGCAGCGTAGACCAGGGGCAGCCCCAGCATTTT. Its protein product is CASSVDQGQPQHF. Full variable domain (remainder filled in from reference TRBV9 and TRBJ1-5): DSGVTQTPKHLITATGQRVTLRCSPRSGDLSVYWYQQSLDQGLQFLIQYYNGEERAKGNILERFSAQQFPDLHSELNLSSLELGDSALYFCASSVDQGQPQHFGDGTRLSIL.

The chain employs TRBV4-3 and TRBJ1-1; D unclear. CDR1 is LGHNA and CDR2 is YSLEER in the germline V gene. Trimming took off 3 bases at V and 7 bases at J, with 15 bases between the two ends. The CDR3 length is 14 residues. CDR3 nucleotide sequence: TGCGCCAGCAGCCAGCAGGAGGGTCTCGGTGAAGCTTTCTTT. The encoded protein is CASSQQEGLGEAFF.

The chain links TRBV7-9 to TRBJ2-7; 10 positions match TRBD1. Germline V lookup: CDR1 SEHNR, CDR2 FQNEAQ (reference sequence). Trimming took 2 bases from V and 4 from J; bases not matched to a gene: 5. The CDR3 has 15 amino acids. Here the CDR3 DNA reads TGTGCCAGCAGCTTATTGACAGGGGGCGAGTACGAGCAGTACGTC. It specifies CASSLLTGGEYEQYV.

This chain joins TRBV4-3 and TRBJ2-2; 10 positions match TRBD2. The length of the CDR3 is 19 residues. The junction had 13 bases not matched to a gene; V was cut back by 0 bases and J by 6 bases. Germline V lookup: CDR1 LGHNA, CDR2 YSLEER. CDR3 residues: CASSQDRRTAGGLAGELFF. DNA for the CDR3: TGCGCCAGCAGCCAAGACCGTCGAACAGCGGGGGGGTTGGCCGGGGAGCTGTTTTTT.

To note about this clone: At one end, the junction sequence differs from germline, possibly due to a read error. Other DNA sequences from this sample encode an identical CDR3 as well. This chain uses TRBV25-1 with TRBJ1-6; perhaps TRBD1 as D (5 bases). CDR1 MGHDK and CDR2 SYGVNS come from the germline V gene. CDR3 length: 16 amino acids. The CDR3 loop is CASSEWEGKGNSPLHF. For the CDR3, the DNA is TGTGCCAGCAGTGAATGGGAGGGGAAGGGGAATTCACCCCTACACTTT.

The chain uses TRBV7-6 and TRBJ2-5; 10 positions agree with TRBD2. With V trimmed by 1 base and J by 2 bases, 4 bases remained unmatched. The CDR3 totals 16 residues. Germline lookup yields CDR1 SGHVS and CDR2 FNYEAQ. The CDR3 region is CASSLVLAGIQETQYF. CDR3 nucleotides: TGTGCCAGCAGCTTAGTACTAGCGGGAATACAAGAGACCCAGTACTTC.

V gene TRBV19 combines with J gene TRBJ1-2; tentative D call: TRBD1 (6 bases). The germline V gene encodes CDR1 LNHDA and CDR2 SQIVND (reference sequence). V lost 1 base and J 3 bases, leaving 18 bases between the germline ends. This CDR3 region has 17 residues. The CDR3 sequence: CASSIARARGTYYGYTF. CDR3 nucleotide sequence: TGTGCCAGTAGTATAGCCCGTGCCAGGGGAACCTACTATGGCTACACCTTC. The full variable domain, in which reference TRBV19 and TRBJ1-2 provide the parts outside the CDR3, is DGGITQSPKYLFRKEGQNVTLSCEQNLNHDAMYWYRQDPGQGLRLIYYSQIVNDFQKGDIAEGYSVSREKKESFPLTVTSAQKNPTAFYLCASSIARARGTYYGYTFGSGTRLTVV.

Comment on this clone: One end of the junction fails to match germline, which may point to a read error. The gene calls are TRBV6-5 and TRBJ2-5, with no clear D. This CDR3 is 13 amino acids long. CDR1 MNHEY and CDR2 SVGAGI come from the germline V gene. The CDR3: CASSYSRKENQYF. The CDR3 coding sequence is TGTGCCAGCAGTTACTCACGAAAAGAGAACCAGTACTTC.

This chain connects TRBV15 to TRBJ1-4, with 9 nucleotides matching TRBD1. The V segment lost 4 bases and the J segment 10 bases; nucleotides outside the gene matches: 19. Germline-derived CDR1 and CDR2 are LNHNV and YYDKDF (reference sequence). This CDR3 has 18 residues. As DNA, the CDR3 is TGTGCCACCAGCAAGGCCGGGACAGGGAGTTTCTCTGGGCGAAAACTGTTTTTT. It codes for CATSKAGTGSFSGRKLFF.

The chain couples TRBV18 to TRBJ1-5; no clear D gene. The CDR3 contains 13 residues. V gave up 1 base and J gave up 6 bases, with 7 bases separating them. Germline assignment: CDR1 KGHSH and CDR2 LQKENI. The CDR3 protein is CASSPLKSQPQHF. Here the CDR3 DNA reads TGTGCCAGCTCACCACTCAAGAGTCAGCCCCAGCATTTT.

The chain couples TRBV5-1 to TRBJ1-5; D is possibly TRBD1 (6 bases). The CDR3 runs to 13 residues. Trimming removed 2 bases from V and 5 bases from J, with 8 bases in between. The germline CDR1 and CDR2 sequences are SGHRS and YFSETQ. This CDR3 is CASSFRGDQPQHF. The DNA of the CDR3 is TGCGCCAGCAGCTTCAGGGGTGATCAGCCCCAGCATTTT.

The chain recombines TRBV13 with TRBJ2-5, with D possibly TRBD2 on 6 matching bases. The V end was cut by 5 bases, the J end by 5 bases, with 12 bases between. The germline V gene has CDR1 PRHDT and CDR2 FYEKMQ (reference sequence). The length of the CDR3 is 13 residues. The CDR3 here is CASSLRGEETQYF. CDR3 sequence (DNA): TGTGCCAGCAGCCTCCGCGGGGAGGAGACCCAGTACTTC. Full variable domain (outside the CDR3, taken from reference TRBV13 and TRBJ2-5): AAGVIQSPRHLIKEKRETATLKCYPIPRHDTVYWYQQGPGQDPQFLISFYEKMQSDKGSIPDRFSAQQFSDYHSELNMSSLELGDSALYFCASSLRGEETQYFGPGTRLLVL.

The chain employs TRBV18 and TRBJ2-1, with TRBD2 matching 9 bases. Germline trimming cut 0 bases from V and 6 bases from J; bases unmatched to any gene: 3. The CDR3 is made up of 15 amino acids. Germline lookup yields CDR1 KGHSH and CDR2 LQKENI. In DNA, the CDR3 is TGTGCCAGCTCACCACCGCGGGGGGGCCGCAATGAGCAGTTCTTC. Protein sequence: CASSPPRGGRNEQFF.

V and J are TRBV13 and TRBJ1-6; D is undetermined. V was pared by 5 bases and J by 0 bases, with 11 bases between. CDR1 and CDR2 (germline): PRHDT, FYEKMQ (reference sequence). This CDR3 contains 16 residues. CDR3 sequence: CASSRGGSSYNSPLHF. The CDR3 nucleotides are TGTGCCAGCAGCCGAGGAGGGAGCTCCTATAATTCACCCCTCCACTTT.

The chain recombines TRBV29-1 with TRBJ1-5; D remains ambiguous. The CDR3 loop spans 13 amino acids. V was shortened by 6 bases and J by 7 bases, with 16 bases between the two germline ends. Looked up from germline, CDR1 is SQVTM and CDR2 is ANQGSEA. The CDR3 region is CSVGNTAGQPQHF. The DNA for the CDR3 is TGCAGCGTCGGCAATACCGCGGGGCAGCCCCAGCATTTT.

The chain carries TRBV5-6 and TRBJ2-7; TRBD2 matches at 9 bases. The V segment lost 0 bases and the J segment 6 bases; nucleotides outside the gene matches: 10. There are 16 residues in the CDR3. Germline CDR1 is SGHDT and CDR2 is YYEEEE. The CDR3 region is CASSLVAGGPSSEQYF. The CDR3 DNA is TGTGCCAGCAGCTTGGTTGCGGGGGGGCCTAGTAGCGAGCAGTACTTC. Combining the CDR3 with reference TRBV5-6 and TRBJ2-7 gives the whole variable domain DAGVTQSPTHLIKTRGQQVTLRCSPKSGHDTVSWYQQALGQGPQFIFQYYEEEERQRGNFPDRFSGHQFPNYSSELNVNALLLGDSALYLCASSLVAGGPSSEQYFGPGTRLTVT.

The CDR3 nucleotides read TGTGCCAGCAGCTTACCAGACAGAGACAATGAGCAGTTCTTC. This codes for CASSLPDRDNEQFF. V and J are TRBV7-9 and TRBJ2-1, with a tentative D call TRBD1 (5 bases). V was shortened by 2 bases and J by 5 bases, with 10 bases between the two germline ends. Germline V gene sequence: CDR1 SEHNR, CDR2 FQNEAQ (reference sequence). This CDR3 region has 14 residues.

The chain has TRBV6-5 and TRBJ1-6, with a weak D call TRBD1 (5 bases). The V end lost 7 bases, the J end lost 8 bases, and 15 bases lay between the germline ends. Germline V gene lookup returns CDR1 MNHEY and CDR2 SVGAGI. The CDR3 totals 14 residues. The CDR3 sequence: CASTKQGGYSPLHF. In DNA form, the CDR3 reads TGTGCCAGCACCAAGCAGGGAGGGTATTCACCCCTCCACTTT.

The chain carries TRBV4-3 and TRBJ1-3; D ambiguous. Trimming shortened V by 0 bases and J by 4 bases, and 10 bases separated the two germline ends. CDR1 and CDR2 (germline): LGHNA, YSLEER. The CDR3 consists of 15 residues. CDR3 nucleotide sequence: TGCGCCAGCAGCCAAGAGTTGGGGAGGGGAAACACCATATATTTT. It codes for CASSQELGRGNTIYF.

V gene TRBV6-1 combines with J gene TRBJ1-4; TRBD1 matches 10 bases. The germline gives CDR1 MNHNS, CDR2 SASEGT. With V trimmed by 6 bases and J by 6 bases, 7 bases remained unmatched. The CDR3 consists of 15 residues. The CDR3 nucleotides are TGTGCCAGCAGCTCGAGACAGGGGGCAGATGAAAAACTGTTTTTT. Protein sequence: CASSSRQGADEKLFF.

The rearrangement joins TRBV7-2 to TRBJ1-1; TRBD1 might be the D (6 bases). V was trimmed by 5 bases and J by 0 bases, leaving 13 bases between them. This CDR3 is built from 15 residues. Germline V lookup: CDR1 SGHTA, CDR2 FQGNSA. The CDR3: CASSPPGHVNTEAFF. CDR3 DNA sequence: TGTGCCAGCAGCCCTCCGGGACATGTGAACACTGAAGCTTTCTTT.